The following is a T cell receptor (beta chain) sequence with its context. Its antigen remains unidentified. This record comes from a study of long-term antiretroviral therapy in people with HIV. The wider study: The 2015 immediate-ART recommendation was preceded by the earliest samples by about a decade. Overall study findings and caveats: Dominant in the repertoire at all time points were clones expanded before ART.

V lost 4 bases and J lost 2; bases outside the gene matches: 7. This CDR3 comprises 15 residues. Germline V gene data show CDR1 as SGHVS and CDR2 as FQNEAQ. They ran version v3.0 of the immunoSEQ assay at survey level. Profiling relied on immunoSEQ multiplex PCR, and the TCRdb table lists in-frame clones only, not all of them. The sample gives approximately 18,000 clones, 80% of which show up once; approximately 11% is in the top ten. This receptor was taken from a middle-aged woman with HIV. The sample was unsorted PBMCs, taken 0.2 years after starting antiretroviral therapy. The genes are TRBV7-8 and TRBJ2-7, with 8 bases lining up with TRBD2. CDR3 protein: CASSSPSGGTYEQYF. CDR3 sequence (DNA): TGTGCCAGCAGCTCCCCGTCGGGGGGGACCTACGAGCAGTACTTC.